The present T cell receptor beta chain was sequenced within a study of blood T cell repertoires in COVID-19. Study-level background: COVID-19 samples, acute and convalescent, were from the United States, Italy and Spain. PBMCs, B-cell-depleted T cells, or T cells were the source of the cDNA or gDNA that made up the material.

In the original workflow: How many nucleated cells were present was estimated from reference gene primer amplification. The assay was immunoSEQ multiplex PCR, and TCRdb's table has in-frame clones only and misses some. V and J calls and clone size are given by that table; D and trimming were obtained from the DNA. Counted here are about 150,000 clones, roughly 80% occurring once; the ten biggest clones make up over 8.5%. This CDR3 has 15 amino acids. CDR1 SNHLY and CDR2 FYNNEI come from the germline V gene. The J segment lost 7 bases and the V segment lost 6 bases, leaving 10 bases of the junction unmatched.

Material: peripheral blood. The receptor's source is a man between 50 and 59 years old with active or convalescent COVID-19. The genes are TRBV2 and TRBJ2-7, with 12 bases lining up with TRBD2. The CDR3 region has the DNA TGTGCCAGCAGGTGGGCTAGCGGGAGGGGCGGGGAGCAGTACTTC. Amino acids: CASRWASGRGGEQYF.